This passage covers 8 T cell receptor beta chains from one sample sequenced in a study of blood T cell repertoires in COVID-19. Here immunoSEQ multiplex PCR was the method, and the copy in TCRdb shows in-frame clones only, minus some. The sample has 200,000 to 300,000 clones, about 85% seen once; the top ten hold around 4.2%. The sequenced sample was peripheral blood. All receptors come from a man in his sixties with acute or convalescent COVID-19.

This chain connects TRBV6-6 to TRBJ2-3, with 8 bases matching TRBD1. The CDR3 is 16 residues long. Unmatched junction bases numbered 8, after V lost 4 bases and J lost 2 bases. CDR1 and CDR2 from the germline V gene are MNHNY and SVGAGI (reference sequence). This CDR3 is CASSFPGTGTTDTQYF. CDR3 sequence (DNA): TGTGCCAGCAGTTTCCCCGGGACAGGTACCACAGATACGCAGTATTTT.

The V and J genes are TRBV30 and TRBJ1-3; D gene unclear. Germline CDR1 is GTSNPN and CDR2 is SVGIG (reference sequence). V gave up 0 bases and J gave up 0 bases, with 9 bases separating them. The length of the CDR3 is 15 residues. The CDR3 bases are TGTGCCTGGAGTGTCGCGCCCCTCTCTGGAAACACCATATATTTT. Its protein is CAWSVAPLSGNTIYF.

The chain joins TRBV5-8 to TRBJ1-5; D is unclear. The CDR3 length is 17 residues. V dropped 0 bases and J dropped 8 bases, with 21 bases sitting between them. Germline V gene lookup returns CDR1 SGHTS and CDR2 YDEGEE. The CDR3 loop is CASSLGRLDLFIEPQHF. CDR3 in DNA: TGTGCCAGCAGCTTGGGTCGGTTGGACTTATTTATCGAGCCCCAGCATTTT.

V is TRBV7-2 and J is TRBJ2-7; tentatively, D is TRBD2 (6 bases). Trimming stripped 3 bases from V and 2 bases from J, with 11 bases between. The CDR3 length is 14 residues. Germline CDR1 is SGHTA and CDR2 is FQGNSA. The CDR3 nucleotides read TGTGCCAGCAGCTTTTCGGGGGTGACCTACGAGCAGTACTTC. Its protein is CASSFSGVTYEQYF.

For this clone: Other DNA sequences from this sample encode an identical CDR3 as well. The chain employs TRBV7-9 and TRBJ2-7; 12 positions agree with TRBD2. The junction had 2 bases not matched to a gene; V was cut back by 5 bases and J by 3 bases. Germline V gene lookup returns CDR1 SEHNR and CDR2 FQNEAQ (reference sequence). There are 14 residues in the CDR3. The CDR3 DNA sequence: TGTGCCAGCAGCCAGACTAGCGGGAGCTACGAGCAGTACTTC. Translation gives CASSQTSGSYEQYF.

This chain connects TRBV15 to TRBJ2-5, with D possibly TRBD1 on 5 matching bases. Germline CDR1 and CDR2: LNHNV and YYDKDF (reference sequence). This CDR3 contains 14 residues. Trimming stripped 0 bases from V and 5 bases from J, with 10 bases between. In DNA, the CDR3 is TGTGCCACCAGCAGAGATCAGGGCTCGGAGACCCAGTACTTC. Residues: CATSRDQGSETQYF.

The genes are TRBV28 and TRBJ1-2; D ambiguous. Germline CDR1 MDHEN, CDR2 SYDVKM. V lost 9 bases to trimming and J lost 3 bases, with 11 bases between them. This CDR3 contains 12 residues. The CDR3 here is CASGVGDYGYTF. The CDR3 DNA reads as TGTGCCAGTGGGGTCGGGGACTATGGCTACACCTTC.

This chain links TRBV27 with TRBJ2-4; D is perhaps TRBD2 (7 bases). Germline values: CDR1 MNHEY, CDR2 SMNVEV (reference sequence). The ends were cut back, 5 bases at V and 6 bases at J, with 17 bases in the middle. This CDR3 comprises 15 residues. DNA for the CDR3: TGTGCCAGCAGTCTAGGGGGGGCCACCCGAAACATTCAGTACTTC. It codes for CASSLGGATRNIQYF.